This is a list of T cell receptor beta chains from one sample in a study of identical twins. TCRdb used MiXCR to reprocess the 5' RACE reads, holding one entry per CDR3 protein. The sample includes 1.5 million to 2 million distinct CDR3 sequences, around 29% of them seen just once. Specimen: cord blood. The receptors stem from a newborn girl in good health. The CDR3 runs from the conserved cysteine through the conserved F or W. Each record gives: D gene, V gene, clone size, J gene, CDR3 protein, CDR3 DNA. The D gene is left open where the match is weak. The size entry is marked missing in some rows and otherwise reads once, few, many or a size class.

.,TRBV20-1,.,TRBJ2-7,CSARDGVPPDEQYF,TGCAGTGCTAGGGATGGGGTACCCCCGGACGAGCAGTACTTC
.,TRBV20-1,.,TRBJ2-1,CSARPLRSEQFF,TGCAGTGCTAGACCTCTCCGGTCAGAGCAGTTCTTC
.,TRBV5-1,.,TRBJ2-7,CASSAPGLHYEQYF,TGCGCCAGCAGCGCACCGGGACTCCACTACGAGCAGTACTTC
.,TRBV5-1,.,TRBJ2-5,CASSFEGSQETQYF,TGCGCCAGCAGCTTTGAGGGATCTCAAGAGACCCAGTACTTC
.,TRBV30,.,TRBJ1-4,CAWSVPEKLFF,TGTGCCTGGAGTGTACCGGAAAAACTGTTTTTT
TRBD1,TRBV7-9,few,TRBJ1-1,CASSLVETGATEAFF,TGTGCCAGCAGCTTAGTAGAGACAGGGGCTACTGAAGCTTTCTTT
TRBD2,TRBV20-1,few,TRBJ2-4,CSATGTSGGILAKNIQYF,TGCAGTGCTACCGGGACTAGCGGGGGGATACTAGCCAAAAACATTCAGTACTTC
.,TRBV6-6,.,TRBJ2-7,CASSYSEPTTYEQYF,TGTGCCAGCAGTTACTCGGAACCAACAACCTACGAGCAGTACTTC
TRBD2,TRBV28,few,TRBJ2-1,CASIPGTRSGNEQFF,TGTGCCAGCATTCCCGGGACTAGAAGTGGGAATGAGCAGTTCTTC
.,TRBV2,.,TRBJ2-5,CASTNTWQETQYF,TGTGCCAGCACGAACACTTGGCAAGAGACCCAGTACTTC
.,TRBV4-2,many,TRBJ2-5,CASSQTSSAQQETQYF,TGTGCCAGCAGCCAAACCTCCAGCGCCCAGCAAGAGACCCAGTACTTC
TRBD2,TRBV28,few,TRBJ2-7,CASSIGTSGSNEQYF,TGTGCCAGCAGTATAGGGACTAGCGGGAGCAATGAGCAGTACTTC
.,TRBV7-8,.,TRBJ2-7,CASSLAGSSVEQYF,TGTGCCAGCAGCTTAGCGGGCAGCTCCGTCGAGCAGTACTTC
TRBD2,TRBV19,.,TRBJ2-1,CASSISGGVNEQFF,TGTGCCAGTAGTATTAGCGGGGGGGTTAATGAGCAGTTCTTC
.,TRBV20-1,many,TRBJ2-2,CSASRGNTGELFF,TGCAGTGCTTCAAGGGGGAACACCGGGGAGCTGTTTTTT
TRBD2,TRBV20-1,.,TRBJ2-1,CSAGPLLAGDYNEQFF,TGCAGTGCTGGTCCCCTACTAGCGGGAGATTACAATGAGCAGTTCTTC
.,TRBV4-1,few,TRBJ1-2,CASSQVIQASYGYTF,TGCGCCAGCAGCCAAGTAATCCAGGCTTCCTATGGCTACACCTTC
TRBD1,TRBV2,.,TRBJ2-1,CASSDLRTGDSNDYNEQFF,TGTGCCAGCAGTGACCTCAGGACAGGTGACTCCAATGACTACAATGAGCAGTTCTTC
TRBD2,TRBV25-1,.,TRBJ2-7,CASSESGTSGGRKYSYEQYF,TGTGCCAGCAGTGAATCCGGGACTAGCGGGGGTCGGAAGTACTCCTACGAGCAGTACTTC
.,TRBV6-6,.,TRBJ1-5,CASCQFGLHQPQHF,TGTGCCAGCTGTCAGTTTGGCCTACATCAGCCCCAGCATTTT
.,TRBV19,few,TRBJ2-2,CASSTHTGELFF,TGTGCCAGTAGTACCCACACCGGGGAGCTGTTTTTT
.,TRBV28,.,TRBJ1-5,CASSFEGVVSNQPQHF,TGTGCCAGCAGTTTTGAGGGGGTGGTTAGCAATCAGCCCCAGCATTTT
TRBD2,TRBV28,.,TRBJ2-3,CASSSPHLLAGSDTQYF,TGTGCCAGCAGTTCCCCCCACTTACTAGCGGGGTCAGATACGCAGTATTTT
.,TRBV6-5,.,TRBJ1-1,CASSRRPPNTEAFF,TGTGCCAGCAGTCGACGGCCTCCGAACACTGAAGCTTTCTTT
TRBD2,TRBV6-5,few,TRBJ2-3,CASSYYVGSGRPTDTQYF,TGTGCCAGCAGTTACTACGTGGGTAGCGGGAGGCCCACAGATACGCAGTATTTT
TRBD2,TRBV12-3/TRBV12-4,few,TRBJ2-3,CASSSLAGGPSTTDTQYF,TGTGCCAGCAGTTCCCTAGCGGGGGGGCCAAGTACGACAGATACGCAGTATTTT
TRBD2,TRBV20-1,.,TRBJ2-7,CSASPLSTGLASSYEQYF,TGCAGTGCTAGCCCCCTGTCGACGGGACTAGCGTCCTCCTACGAGCAGTACTTC
.,TRBV28,.,TRBJ2-6,CASSLGQTTGANVLTF,TGTGCCAGCAGTTTAGGGCAGACGACTGGGGCCAACGTCCTGACTTTC
.,TRBV29-1,many,TRBJ2-3,CSVGRGPTDTQYF,TGCAGCGTTGGTCGGGGCCCCACAGATACGCAGTATTTT
.,TRBV2,once,TRBJ2-7,CASSSPTGEISYEQYF,TGTGCCAGCAGTTCACCAACGGGAGAGATCTCCTACGAGCAGTACTTC
.,TRBV9,.,TRBJ2-4,CASSGGIPIAKNIQYF,TGTGCCAGCAGCGGCGGGATCCCAATAGCCAAAAACATTCAGTACTTC
.,TRBV30,.,TRBJ1-6,CAWKEGSPLHF,TGTGCCTGGAAGGAGGGTTCACCCCTCCACTTT
TRBD2,TRBV4-2,few,TRBJ2-1,CASSQFRLAANEQFF,TGTGCCAGCAGCCAGTTTCGACTAGCGGCCAATGAGCAGTTCTTC
.,TRBV20-1,.,TRBJ2-5,CSASPGGGSQETQYF,TGCAGTGCTAGTCCAGGGGGAGGATCCCAAGAGACCCAGTACTTC
.,TRBV5-6,.,TRBJ2-5,CASSLAPLQGMKETQYF,TGTGCCAGCAGCTTGGCGCCCCTCCAGGGGATGAAAGAGACCCAGTACTTC
TRBD1,TRBV5-1,.,TRBJ2-7,CASSLRTGKNEQYF,TGCGCCAGCAGCTTACGGACAGGGAAGAACGAGCAGTACTTC
.,TRBV7-2,few,TRBJ2-1,CASSLDYRSYNEQFF,TGTGCCAGCAGCTTAGACTACCGCTCCTACAATGAGCAGTTCTTC
.,TRBV19,.,TRBJ2-1,CASSPRAGDEQFF,TGTGCCAGTAGTCCCCGGGCCGGGGATGAGCAGTTCTTC
.,TRBV7-9,few,TRBJ1-4,CASSTTGTINEKLFF,TGTGCCAGCAGCACCACCGGGACAATTAATGAAAAACTGTTTTTT
.,TRBV3-1,.,TRBJ2-7,CASSPPGGTHYEQYF,TGTGCCAGCAGCCCCCCCGGGGGAACCCACTACGAGCAGTACTTC
.,TRBV13,.,TRBJ2-1,CASSLLADHILQHYNEQFF,TGTGCCAGCAGCTTACTCGCCGACCACATTCTACAACACTACAATGAGCAGTTCTTC
TRBD2,TRBV29-1,few,TRBJ2-1,CSSLSGIKEQFF,TGCAGTTCACTTAGCGGGATCAAAGAGCAGTTCTTC
.,TRBV6-5,.,TRBJ2-5,CASSRGAGETQYF,TGTGCCAGCAGTCGGGGGGCTGGAGAGACCCAGTACTTC
TRBD1,TRBV20-1,few,TRBJ1-4,CSARKPGQTEKLFF,TGCAGTGCTAGAAAACCGGGACAGACTGAAAAACTGTTTTTT
TRBD2,TRBV4-2,.,TRBJ2-3,CASSQDGGGGDTQYF,TGTGCCAGCAGCCAAGATGGCGGGGGAGGAGATACGCAGTATTTT
.,TRBV7-2,once,TRBJ2-1,CASRTSGSPRQGFF,TGTGCCAGCAGGACATCGGGCAGTCCTCGCCAGGGGTTCTTC
TRBD2,TRBV5-6,.,TRBJ2-1,CASRREASGRYNEQFF,TGTGCCAGCAGGAGGGAGGCTAGCGGGCGGTACAATGAGCAGTTCTTC
TRBD2,TRBV24-1,few,TRBJ2-7,CATSDLLAGRSYEQYF,TGTGCCACCAGTGATTTGCTAGCGGGACGCTCCTACGAGCAGTACTTC
.,TRBV21-1,many,TRBJ2-3,CASSKTGPRDTQYF,TGTGCCAGCAGCAAGACAGGGCCAAGAGATACGCAGTATTTT
TRBD2,TRBV20-1,.,TRBJ2-7,CSARQPTSGYYEQYF,TGCAGTGCTAGACAGCCGACTAGCGGGTACTACGAGCAGTACTTC
TRBD1,TRBV6-1,few,TRBJ1-2,CASRRGMNYGYTF,TGTGCCAGCCGCAGGGGGATGAACTATGGCTACACCTTC
.,TRBV5-1,many,TRBJ1-1,CASSLRGGTEAFF,TGTGCCAGCAGTTTAAGGGGGGGCACTGAAGCTTTCTTT
.,TRBV9,many,TRBJ2-3,CASSVAPTDTQYF,TGTGCCAGCAGCGTAGCCCCCACAGATACGCAGTATTTT
.,TRBV5-1,.,TRBJ2-7,CASSSTNQGILSYEQYF,TGCGCCAGCAGCTCGACGAATCAGGGTATCCTCTCCTACGAGCAGTACTTC
.,TRBV18,few,TRBJ2-7,CASSPSDSYEQYF,TGTGCCAGCTCACCGAGCGATTCCTACGAGCAGTACTTC
TRBD1,TRBV29-1,many,TRBJ2-7,CSVERQGGYEQYF,TGCAGCGTTGAACGACAGGGGGGCTACGAGCAGTACTTC
.,TRBV28,many,TRBJ2-7,CASSSGGQNYEQYF,TGTGCCAGCAGTTCCGGAGGACAGAACTACGAGCAGTACTTC
TRBD1,TRBV7-9,.,TRBJ1-1,CASRRDRANTEASF,TGTGCCAGCAGGCGGGACAGGGCTAACACTGAAGCTTCCTTT
.,TRBV20-1,.,TRBJ2-1,CSARPIEVNNEQFF,TGCAGTGCTAGACCCATAGAGGTCAACAATGAGCAGTTCTTC
.,TRBV12-3/TRBV12-4,.,TRBJ1-2,CASSITRGNYGYTF,TGTGCCAGCAGTATCACCAGGGGAAACTATGGCTACACCTTC